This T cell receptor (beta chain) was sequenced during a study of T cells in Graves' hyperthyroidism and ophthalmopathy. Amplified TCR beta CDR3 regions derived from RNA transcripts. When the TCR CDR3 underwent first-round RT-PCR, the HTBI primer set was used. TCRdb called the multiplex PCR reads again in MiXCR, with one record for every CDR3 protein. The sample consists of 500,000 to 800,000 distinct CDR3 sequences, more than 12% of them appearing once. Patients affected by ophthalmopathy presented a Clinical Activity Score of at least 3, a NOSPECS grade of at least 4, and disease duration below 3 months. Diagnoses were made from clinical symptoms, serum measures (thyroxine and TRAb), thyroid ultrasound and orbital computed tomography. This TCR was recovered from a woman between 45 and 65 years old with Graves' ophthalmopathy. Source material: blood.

The CDR3 reads CASSIIRNTEAFF. The CDR3 DNA follows: TGTGCCAGTAGTATTATCCGGAACACTGAAGCTTTCTTT. This rearrangement joins TRBV19 to TRBJ1-1; D is undetermined. CDR3 length: 13 amino acids. V was clipped by 3 bases and J by 1 base, with 6 bases between them. The germline gives CDR1 LNHDA, CDR2 SQIVND (reference sequence).